The 22 T cell receptor beta chains below come from one sample, sequenced in a study of shared clonotypes between healthy human individuals. Generated by immunoSEQ multiplex PCR, the TCRdb table keeps only in-frame clones and is missing some. The profile shows some 1.5 million clones, approximately 97% of them singletons. Sequencing input: naive CD4+ T cells sorted from blood. Subset defined: CD45RA+ positively selected. These TCRs come from a man aged 30-40 years in good health.

The chain is built from TRBV7-9 and TRBJ1-1; no firm D call. This CDR3 region has 15 residues. Trimming took 1 base from V and 1 from J, leaving 10 bases between them. Germline CDR1 SEHNR, CDR2 FQNEAQ (reference sequence). The CDR3 loop is CASSLVSVKNTEAFF. CDR3 nucleotide sequence: TGTGCCAGCAGCTTAGTATCGGTAAAGAACACTGAAGCTTTCTTT.

The V gene is TRBV28, the J gene TRBJ2-4; 9 nucleotides line up with TRBD1. CDR3 length: 18 amino acids. V trimming: 5 bases; J trimming: 2 bases; junction bases outside the gene matches: 13. The germline V gene encodes CDR1 MDHEN and CDR2 SYDVKM. The CDR3 region is CASSHFFGTGRTKNIQYF. The CDR3 bases are TGTGCCAGCAGTCACTTTTTCGGGACAGGGAGGACCAAAAACATTCAGTACTTC.

The chain uses TRBV11-2 and TRBJ2-1, with 14 bases identical to TRBD2. Germline CDR1 is SGHAT and CDR2 is FQNNGV. V shed 1 base, J shed 4 bases, and the junction held 3 bases outside the gene matches. The CDR3 is made up of 17 amino acids. In DNA form, the CDR3 reads TGTGCCAGCAGCTTAGCCCGGACTAGCGGGAGGTACAATGAGCAGTTCTTC. Its translation is CASSLARTSGRYNEQFF.

This clone has only one observation. The chain couples TRBV28 to TRBJ2-3, with 8 nucleotides matching TRBD2. The CDR3 extends over 16 amino acids. V lost 7 bases to trimming and J lost 4 bases; unmatched junction nucleotides: 13. From germline, CDR1 is MDHEN and CDR2 SYDVKM. CDR3 residues: CASTAGLARWADTQYF. The CDR3 DNA sequence: TGTGCCAGCACCGCCGGACTAGCCCGTTGGGCAGATACGCAGTATTTT.

The chain combines TRBV7-8 with TRBJ1-1; a possible D gene is TRBD1 (5 bases). CDR3 length equals 15 residues. CDR1 SGHVS and CDR2 FQNEAQ come from the germline V gene. Trimming removed 0 bases at V and 0 bases at J, with 8 bases between. The CDR3 is CASSLAPGLNTEAFF. The DNA for the CDR3 is TGTGCCAGCAGCTTAGCGCCAGGGTTGAACACTGAAGCTTTCTTT.

Details on this clone: Other DNA sequences within the sample encode an identical CDR3. CDR3 DNA sequence: TGTGCCAGCAGCTTAAGTGGATTGAACACCGGGGAGCTGTTTTTT. This encodes CASSLSGLNTGELFF. This rearrangement joins TRBV5-4 to TRBJ2-2; no firm D call. Germline assignment: CDR1 SGHNT and CDR2 YYREEE (reference sequence). The CDR3 length is 15 residues. Deletions cut 2 bases from V and 1 base from J, with 9 bases between.

Turning to this clone: Other nucleotide sequences from this sample produce the same CDR3. The V gene is TRBV7-2, the J gene TRBJ1-5, with TRBD1 as a possible D gene (5 bases). Germline V lookup: CDR1 SGHTA, CDR2 FQGNSA. V lost 5 bases and J 0 bases, leaving 8 bases between the germline ends. CDR3 length: 14 amino acids. CDR3 loop: CASSPDSSNQPQHF. The DNA of the CDR3 is TGTGCCAGCAGCCCTGACAGTAGCAATCAGCCCCAGCATTTT. Drawing the rest from reference TRBV7-2 and TRBJ1-5, the complete variable domain is GAGVSQSPSNKVTEKGKDVELRCDPISGHTALYWYRQSLGQGLEFLIYFQGNSAPDKSGLPSDRFSAERTGGSVSTLTIQRTQQEDSAVYLCASSPDSSNQPQHFGDGTRLSIL.

The chain links TRBV15 to TRBJ1-1, with 10 bases identical to TRBD1. This CDR3 contains 16 residues. With V trimmed by 9 bases and J by 3 bases, 13 bases remained unmatched. Germline lookup yields CDR1 LNHNV and CDR2 YYDKDF (reference sequence). The CDR3 is CATSRDRGTSYTEAFF. The DNA for the CDR3 is TGTGCCACATCCCGGGACAGGGGAACGTCGTACACTGAAGCTTTCTTT.

The V gene is TRBV29-1, the J gene TRBJ2-7, with D possibly TRBD1 on 5 matching bases. The length of the CDR3 is 13 residues. V gave up 6 bases and J gave up 6 bases, with 18 bases separating them. Germline CDR1 is SQVTM and CDR2 is ANQGSEA. This chain's CDR3 is CSVRSGEGAEQYF. For the CDR3, the DNA is TGCAGCGTGCGGTCAGGAGAAGGGGCCGAGCAGTACTTC.

The chain uses TRBV15 and TRBJ2-2, with TRBD1 identical over 10 bases. The germline gives CDR1 LNHNV, CDR2 YYDKDF (reference sequence). This CDR3 comprises 20 residues. Trimming removed 0 bases from V and 7 bases from J; junction bases left unmatched: 17. CDR3 sequence: CATSRDQGISTGGLIGELFF. CDR3 sequence (DNA): TGTGCCACCAGCAGAGATCAAGGGATCTCGACAGGGGGCCTTATCGGGGAGCTGTTTTTT.

V usage is TRBV19 and J usage is TRBJ1-2, with 7 bases identical to TRBD1. Germline V CDR1 and CDR2: LNHDA, SQIVND (reference sequence). Trimming took 3 bases from V and 0 from J; bases not matched to a gene: 4. The CDR3 is 15 amino acids. CDR3 amino acids: CASSIGTAANYGYTF. The DNA for the CDR3 is TGTGCCAGTAGTATTGGGACAGCAGCTAACTATGGCTACACCTTC.

V gene TRBV7-8 combines with J gene TRBJ1-3, with 8 nucleotides matching TRBD1. CDR1 is SGHVS, CDR2 FQNEAQ, per germline. V gave up 4 bases and J gave up 4 bases; unmatched junction bases: 9. The CDR3 is 16 residues long. The CDR3 coding sequence is TGTGCCAGCAGCTCCACGGCAGGGGGCCTCGGAAACACCATATATTTT. Translating it yields CASSSTAGGLGNTIYF.

This chain's CDR3 is CASSVGGQAAYNEQFF. The CDR3 region has the DNA TGTGCCAGCAGCGTCGGGGGTCAAGCAGCCTACAATGAGCAGTTCTTC. The chain employs TRBV9 and TRBJ2-1, with a possible D match to TRBD2 (6 bases). CDR3 size: 16 residues. Trimming removed 2 bases at V and 2 bases at J, with 14 bases between. Germline CDR1 is SGDLS and CDR2 is YYNGEE.

This rearrangement joins TRBV6-1 to TRBJ1-2; the match to TRBD1 covers 9 bases. Trimming at V came to 6 bases and at J to 7 bases, leaving 9 bases not matched to a gene. From germline, CDR1 is MNHNS and CDR2 SASEGT. This CDR3 is built from 14 residues. The chain's CDR3 is CASSHTGTGLGYTF. CDR3 nucleotide sequence: TGTGCCAGCAGCCACACCGGGACAGGGCTTGGCTACACCTTC.

This clone was counted once. This chain joins TRBV6-1 and TRBJ1-1; no firm D call. Germline lookup yields CDR1 MNHNS and CDR2 SASEGT. Trimming took 7 bases from V and 8 from J, leaving 11 bases between them. The CDR3 sequence is 11 residues long. The CDR3 DNA is TGTGCCAGCACTGAGACGGACGAAGCTTTCTTT. This encodes CASTETDEAFF.

This chain connects TRBV7-9 to TRBJ1-1; D gene ambiguous. The CDR3 runs to 14 residues. V lost 3 bases to trimming and J lost 3 bases, with 11 bases between them. CDR1 SEHNR and CDR2 FQNEAQ come from the germline V gene (reference sequence). The DNA for the CDR3 is TGTGCCAGCAGCTTTTTTCGGGGTTACACTGAAGCTTTCTTT. Protein sequence: CASSFFRGYTEAFF.

A remark on this clone: Other nucleotide sequences in the sample specify the same CDR3. The chain is built from TRBV5-1 and TRBJ2-7; D call uncertain. The CDR3 is 12 residues long. Trimming removed 2 bases from V and 4 bases from J, with 7 bases in between. Per germline, CDR1 SGHRS and CDR2 YFSETQ. The CDR3 reads CASSLSGYEQYF. DNA for the CDR3: TGCGCCAGCAGCTTAAGTGGGTACGAGCAGTACTTC.

The chain links TRBV10-3 to TRBJ2-6; TRBD2 might be the D (5 bases). Germline loops: CDR1 ENHRY, CDR2 SYGVKD. The CDR3 spans 23 residues. V lost 2 bases to trimming and J lost 1 base, with 30 bases between them. CDR3 DNA: TGTGCCATCAGTGAGCCGGGAAGTTCGTTTGGGCACGGAAAAATTTCTGGGGCCAACGTCCTGACTTTC. Translated: CAISEPGSSFGHGKISGANVLTF.

This clone was seen just once. V gene TRBV28 combines with J gene TRBJ2-7, with D hard to call. Germline V lookup: CDR1 MDHEN, CDR2 SYDVKM. V lost 0 bases, J lost 3 bases, and 18 bases lay in between. This CDR3 has 17 residues. Written as DNA, the CDR3 is TGTGCCAGCAGTTTATGCCGAGATTGCTATTGGGGCTACGAGCAGTACTTC. Translated, it gives CASSLCRDCYWGYEQYF.

The V call is TRBV15, the J call TRBJ2-1, with D perhaps matching TRBD1 (5 bases). The CDR3 spans 13 residues. Germline V lookup: CDR1 LNHNV, CDR2 YYDKDF (reference sequence). The V end was cut by 9 bases, the J end by 3 bases, with 12 bases between. Here the CDR3 DNA reads TGTGCCACAACCCAGGGAATCTACAATGAGCAGTTCTTC. This sequence encodes CATTQGIYNEQFF.

The rearrangement joins TRBV5-1 to TRBJ2-1; 7 bases map to TRBD1. Germline V gives CDR1 SGHRS, CDR2 YFSETQ. Unmatched junction bases numbered 8, after V lost 4 bases and J lost 4 bases. The CDR3 sequence is 15 residues long. The DNA for the CDR3 is TGCGCCAGCAGCCAACCGGGACAGATATACAATGAGCAGTTCTTC. Encoded protein: CASSQPGQIYNEQFF.

The rearrangement joins TRBV2 to TRBJ2-3, with 8 bases matching TRBD2. Germline lookup yields CDR1 SNHLY and CDR2 FYNNEI. The CDR3 covers 16 residues. Trimming removed 6 bases from V and 0 bases from J; junction bases left unmatched: 8. The CDR3 DNA is TGTGCCAGCAGGTTTAGAGCGGGGGCGAGCACAGATACGCAGTATTTT. It is translated as CASRFRAGASTDTQYF. Full variable domain (missing parts from reference TRBV2 and TRBJ2-3): EPEVTQTPSHQVTQMGQEVILRCVPISNHLYFYWYRQILGQKVEFLVSFYNNEISEKSEIFDDQFSVERPDGSNFTLKIRSTKLEDSAMYFCASRFRAGASTDTQYFGPGTRLTVL.